The clone carrying this T cell receptor beta chain was seen a handful of times. The data derive from a study of T cells after yellow fever vaccination. TCRdb processed the 5' RACE reads anew with MiXCR; each CDR3 protein has one entry. The sample contains around 310,000 distinct CDR3 sequences, 3.6% of which appear only once. The germline CDR1 and CDR2 sequences are MGHRA and YSYEKL. Between the trimmed V and J ends, which lost 0 bases and 6 bases, there was a span of 14 bases. This CDR3 contains 16 residues. J is TRBJ2-2 and V is TRBV4-1, with D tentatively TRBD1 or TRBD2 (7 bases each). The specimen was PBMCs, collected on the day of the yellow fever booster vaccination. The TCR originated in a man aged 18 to 30 who received the YFV17D yellow fever vaccine. The CDR3 DNA sequence: TGCGCCAGCAGCCAAGATGCAGGGGGAGGGTCCGGGGAGCTGTTTTTT. Its translation: CASSQDAGGGSGELFF.